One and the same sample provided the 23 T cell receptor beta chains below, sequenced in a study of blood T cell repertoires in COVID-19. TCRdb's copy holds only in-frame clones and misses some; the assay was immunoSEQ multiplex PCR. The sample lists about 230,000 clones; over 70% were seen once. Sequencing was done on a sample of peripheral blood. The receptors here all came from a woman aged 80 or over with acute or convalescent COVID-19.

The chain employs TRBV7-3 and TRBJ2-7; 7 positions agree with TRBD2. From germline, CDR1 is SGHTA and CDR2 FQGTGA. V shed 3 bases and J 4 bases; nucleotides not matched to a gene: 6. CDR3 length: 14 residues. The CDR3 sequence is CASSLWSSGYEQYF. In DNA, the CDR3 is TGTGCCAGCAGCTTGTGGTCTAGCGGATACGAGCAGTACTTC.

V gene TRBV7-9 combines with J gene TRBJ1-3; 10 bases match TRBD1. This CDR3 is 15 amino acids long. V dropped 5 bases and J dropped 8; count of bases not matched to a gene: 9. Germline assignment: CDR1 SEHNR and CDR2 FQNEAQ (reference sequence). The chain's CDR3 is CASSDSGTGVYTIYF. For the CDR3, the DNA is TGTGCCAGCAGCGACTCCGGGACAGGGGTATACACCATATATTTT.

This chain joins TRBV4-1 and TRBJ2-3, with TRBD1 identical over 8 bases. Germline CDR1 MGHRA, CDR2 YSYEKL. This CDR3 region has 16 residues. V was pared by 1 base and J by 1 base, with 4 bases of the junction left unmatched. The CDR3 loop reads CASSQGQGIGTDTQYF. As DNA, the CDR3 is TGCGCCAGCAGCCAAGGACAGGGGATCGGCACAGATACGCAGTATTTT.

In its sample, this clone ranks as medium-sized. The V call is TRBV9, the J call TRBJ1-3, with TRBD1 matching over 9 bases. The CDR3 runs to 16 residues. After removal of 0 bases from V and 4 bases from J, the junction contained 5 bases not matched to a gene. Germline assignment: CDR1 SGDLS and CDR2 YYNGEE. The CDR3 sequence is CASSVGGTGIGNTIYF. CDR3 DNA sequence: TGTGCCAGCAGCGTAGGGGGGACAGGGATCGGAAACACCATATATTTT.

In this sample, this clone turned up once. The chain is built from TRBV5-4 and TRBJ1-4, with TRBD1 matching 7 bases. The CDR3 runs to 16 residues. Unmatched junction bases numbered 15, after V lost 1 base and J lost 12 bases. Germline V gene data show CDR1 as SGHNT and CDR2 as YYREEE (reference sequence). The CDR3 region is CASSLRQGRGGGELFF. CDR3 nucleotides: TGTGCCAGCAGCTTGCGACAGGGAAGAGGTGGAGGTGAACTGTTTTTT.

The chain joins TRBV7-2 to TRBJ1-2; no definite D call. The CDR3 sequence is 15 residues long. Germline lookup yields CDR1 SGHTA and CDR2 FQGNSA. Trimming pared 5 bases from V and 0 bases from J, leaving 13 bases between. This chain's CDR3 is CASSPSPTSNYGYTF. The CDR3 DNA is TGTGCCAGCAGCCCTTCCCCGACATCTAACTATGGCTACACCTTC.

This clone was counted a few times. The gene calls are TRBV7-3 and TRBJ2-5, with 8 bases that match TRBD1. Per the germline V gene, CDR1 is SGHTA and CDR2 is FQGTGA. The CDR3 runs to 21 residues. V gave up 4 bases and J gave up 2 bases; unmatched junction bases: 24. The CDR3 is CASSSGRDRLHLLSWQETQYF. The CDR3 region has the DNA TGTGCCAGCAGCTCCGGAAGGGACAGGCTCCATCTTCTATCCTGGCAAGAGACCCAGTACTTC.

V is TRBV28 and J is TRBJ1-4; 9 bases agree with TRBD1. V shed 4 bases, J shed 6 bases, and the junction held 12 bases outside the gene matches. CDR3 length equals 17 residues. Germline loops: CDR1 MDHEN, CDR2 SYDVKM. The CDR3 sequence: CASSSETGTGIDEKLFF. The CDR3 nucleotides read TGTGCCAGCAGTTCCGAAACCGGGACAGGGATTGATGAAAAACTGTTTTTT.

CDR3 residues: CASSFARGQGEAFF. The CDR3 DNA sequence: TGCGCCAGCAGCTTTGCCAGGGGGCAGGGTGAAGCTTTCTTT. V gene TRBV5-1 combines with J gene TRBJ1-1, with TRBD1 identical over 8 bases. CDR1 SGHRS and CDR2 YFSETQ come from the germline V gene. CDR3 size: 14 residues. The junction had 7 bases not matched to a gene; V was cut back by 2 bases and J by 7 bases. The whole variable domain, remainder taken from reference TRBV5-1 and TRBJ1-1, is KAGVTQTPRYLIKTRGQQVTLSCSPISGHRSVSWYQQTPGQGLQFLFEYFSETQRNKGNFPGRFSGRQFSNSRSEMNVSTLELGDSALYLCASSFARGQGEAFFGQGTRLTVV.

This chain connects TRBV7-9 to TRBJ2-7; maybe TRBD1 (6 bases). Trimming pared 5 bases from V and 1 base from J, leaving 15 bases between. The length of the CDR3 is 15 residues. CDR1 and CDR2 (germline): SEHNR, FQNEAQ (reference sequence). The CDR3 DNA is TGTGCCAGCAGCCCGACAGGATTATGGTCCTACGAGCAGTACTTC. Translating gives CASSPTGLWSYEQYF.

CDR3 bases: TGTGCCAGCAGCAAGGGTGACTACTCCTATAATTCACCCCTCCACTTT. It is translated as CASSKGDYSYNSPLHF. The chain couples TRBV21-1 to TRBJ1-6. TRBV21-1 is a pseudogene locus. The CDR3 sequence is 16 residues long.

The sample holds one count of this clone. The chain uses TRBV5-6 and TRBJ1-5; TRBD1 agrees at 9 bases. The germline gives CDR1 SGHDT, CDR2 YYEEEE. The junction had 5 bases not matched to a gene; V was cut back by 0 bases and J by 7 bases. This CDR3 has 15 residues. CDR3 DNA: TGTGCCAGCAGCTTGGCGGGGACAGGGAGGCAGCCCCAGCATTTT. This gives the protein CASSLAGTGRQPQHF.

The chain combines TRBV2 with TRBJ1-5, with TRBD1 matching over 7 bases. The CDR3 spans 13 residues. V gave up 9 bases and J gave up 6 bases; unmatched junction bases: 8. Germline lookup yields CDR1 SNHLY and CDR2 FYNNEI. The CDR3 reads CASEQGTAQPQHF. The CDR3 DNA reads TGTGCCAGTGAACAGGGGACCGCTCAGCCCCAGCATTTT. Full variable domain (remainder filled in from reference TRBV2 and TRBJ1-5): EPEVTQTPSHQVTQMGQEVILRCVPISNHLYFYWYRQILGQKVEFLVSFYNNEISEKSEIFDDQFSVERPDGSNFTLKIRSTKLEDSAMYFCASEQGTAQPQHFGDGTRLSIL.

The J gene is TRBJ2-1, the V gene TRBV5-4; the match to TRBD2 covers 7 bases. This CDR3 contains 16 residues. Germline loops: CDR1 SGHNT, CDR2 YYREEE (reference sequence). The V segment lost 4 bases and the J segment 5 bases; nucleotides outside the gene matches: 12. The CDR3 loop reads CASSPNGGGPDNEQFF. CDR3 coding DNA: TGTGCCAGCAGCCCCAATGGGGGAGGGCCCGACAATGAGCAGTTCTTC.

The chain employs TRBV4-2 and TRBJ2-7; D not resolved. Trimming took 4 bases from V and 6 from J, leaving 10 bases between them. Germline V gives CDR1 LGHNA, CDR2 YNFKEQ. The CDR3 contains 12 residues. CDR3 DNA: TGTGCCAGCAGCCTATCTACCTCCGAGCAGTACTTC. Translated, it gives CASSLSTSEQYF.

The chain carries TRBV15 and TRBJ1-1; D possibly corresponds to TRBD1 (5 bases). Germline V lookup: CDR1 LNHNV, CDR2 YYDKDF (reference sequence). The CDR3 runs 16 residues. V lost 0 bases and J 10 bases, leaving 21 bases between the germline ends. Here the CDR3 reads CATSRDVGGEVAPAFF. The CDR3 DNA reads TGTGCCACCAGCAGAGATGTTGGAGGGGAAGTCGCCCCAGCTTTCTTT.

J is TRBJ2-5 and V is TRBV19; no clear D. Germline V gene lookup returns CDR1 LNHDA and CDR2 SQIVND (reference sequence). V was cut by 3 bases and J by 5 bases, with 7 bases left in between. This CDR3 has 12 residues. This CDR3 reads CASSIPRETQYF. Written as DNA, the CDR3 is TGTGCCAGTAGTATTCCGAGGGAGACCCAGTACTTC.

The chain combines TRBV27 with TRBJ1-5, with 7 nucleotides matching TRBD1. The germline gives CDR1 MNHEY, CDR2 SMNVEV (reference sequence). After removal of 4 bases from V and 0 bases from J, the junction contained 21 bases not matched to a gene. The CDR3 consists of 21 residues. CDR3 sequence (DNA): TGTGCCAGCAGTTCCTCTCCAATGCCGGGACAGACAATCTATAGCAATCAGCCCCAGCATTTT. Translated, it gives CASSSSPMPGQTIYSNQPQHF.

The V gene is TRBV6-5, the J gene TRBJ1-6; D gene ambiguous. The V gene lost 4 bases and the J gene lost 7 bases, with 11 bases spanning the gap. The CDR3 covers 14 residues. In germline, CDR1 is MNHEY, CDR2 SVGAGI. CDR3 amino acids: CASSSLTGNSPLHF. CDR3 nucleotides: TGTGCCAGCAGTTCCCTCACGGGGAATTCACCCCTCCACTTT.

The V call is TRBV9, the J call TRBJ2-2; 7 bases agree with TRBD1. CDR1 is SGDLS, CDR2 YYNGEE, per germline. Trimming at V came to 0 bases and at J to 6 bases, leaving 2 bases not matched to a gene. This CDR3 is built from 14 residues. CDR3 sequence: CASSVAQGPGELFF. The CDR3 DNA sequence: TGTGCCAGCAGCGTAGCACAGGGGCCCGGGGAGCTGTTTTTT. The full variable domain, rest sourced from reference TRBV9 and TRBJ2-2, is DSGVTQTPKHLITATGQRVTLRCSPRSGDLSVYWYQQSLDQGLQFLIQYYNGEERAKGNILERFSAQQFPDLHSELNLSSLELGDSALYFCASSVAQGPGELFFGEGSRLTVL.

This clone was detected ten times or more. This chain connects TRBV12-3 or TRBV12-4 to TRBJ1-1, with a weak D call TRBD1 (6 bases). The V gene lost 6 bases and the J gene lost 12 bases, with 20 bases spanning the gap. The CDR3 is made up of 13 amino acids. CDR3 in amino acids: CASSSPTGIWTFF. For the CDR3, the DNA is TGTGCCAGCAGCTCCCCCACAGGGATTTGGACTTTCTTT.

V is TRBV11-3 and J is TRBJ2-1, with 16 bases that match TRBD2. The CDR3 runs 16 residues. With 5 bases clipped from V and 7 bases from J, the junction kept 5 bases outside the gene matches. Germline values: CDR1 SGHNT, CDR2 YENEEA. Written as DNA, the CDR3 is TGTGCCAGCAGCCACGGGACTAGCGGGGGGGCAAATGAGCAGTTCTTC. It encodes CASSHGTSGGANEQFF. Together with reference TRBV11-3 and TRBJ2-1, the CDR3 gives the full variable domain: EAGVVQSPRYKIIEKKQPVAFWCNPISGHNTLYWYLQNLGQGPELLIRYENEEAVDDSQLPKDRFSAERLKGVDSTLKIQPAELGDSAVYLCASSHGTSGGANEQFFGPGTRLTVL.

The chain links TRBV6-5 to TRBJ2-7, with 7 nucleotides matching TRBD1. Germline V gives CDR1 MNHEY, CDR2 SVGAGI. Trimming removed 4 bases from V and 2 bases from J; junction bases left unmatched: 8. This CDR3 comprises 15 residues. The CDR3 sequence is CASSSTGQLAYEQYF. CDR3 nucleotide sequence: TGTGCCAGCAGTTCTACGGGACAGCTGGCCTACGAGCAGTACTTC.